A selection of T cell receptor beta chains follows, all from one sample in a study of shared clonotypes between healthy human individuals. The protocol was immunoSEQ multiplex PCR, while the TCRdb copy is restricted to in-frame clones and leaves out a portion. Counted here are some 2,100,000 clones, 95% occurring once; the ten biggest clones make up around 0.13%. Sequenced material: naive CD4+ T cells sorted from blood. Source of these receptors: a man younger than 35 in good health. Each CDR3 is given with its conserved first and last residue. The order of the fields is D gene, CDR3 length, J gene, V gene, clone size, CDR3 protein, CDR3 DNA. The D gene is left open where the match is weak. For some rows the clone size is stated as once, few or many, or as a class when expanded; others skip it.

>NA|13|TRBJ2-7|TRBV18|NA
CASSPGHGDEQYF
TGTGCCAGCTCACCCGGACACGGGGACGAGCAGTACTTC
>TRBD1|15|TRBJ2-2|TRBV9|NA
CASSPRTGNTGELFF
TGTGCCAGCAGCCCCCGGACAGGGAACACCGGGGAGCTGTTTTTT
>NA|16|TRBJ1-5|TRBV2|NA
CASTVQGLYSNQPQHF
TGTGCCAGCACCGTCCAGGGGCTCTATAGCAATCAGCCCCAGCATTTT
>TRBD2|15|TRBJ2-5|TRBV6-5|NA
CASKASGSHQETQYF
TGTGCCAGCAAAGCTAGCGGGTCCCATCAAGAGACCCAGTACTTC
>NA|14|TRBJ2-7|TRBV6-6|NA
CASSYVWSSYEQYF
TGTGCCAGCAGTTACGTGTGGAGCTCCTACGAGCAGTACTTC
>NA|15|TRBJ1-4|TRBV5-1|NA
CASSLEGGVREKLFF
TGCGCCAGCAGCTTGGAAGGGGGAGTGCGGGAAAAACTGTTTTTT
>NA|15|TRBJ2-5|TRBV4-1|NA
CASGRYSGPGETQYF
TGCGCCAGCGGCCGTTATTCGGGGCCAGGGGAGACCCAGTACTTC
>NA|11|TRBJ1-2|TRBV6-5|NA
CASSSGYGYTF
TGTGCCAGCAGTTCGGGGTATGGCTACACCTTC
>TRBD1|14|TRBJ2-1|TRBV5-4|NA
CASSFRDRYNEQFF
TGTGCCAGCAGCTTCCGGGACAGGTACAATGAGCAGTTCTTC
>NA|18|TRBJ1-5|TRBV7-8|NA
CASSLAGTSSYSNQPQHF
TGTGCCAGCAGCTTAGCGGGCACCTCAAGTTATAGCAATCAGCCCCAGCATTTT
>NA|12|TRBJ2-3|TRBV19|NA
CASSPSMDTQYF
TGTGCCAGTAGTCCTAGTATGGATACGCAGTATTTT
>NA|14|TRBJ1-3|TRBV6-5|NA
CASSYHPSGNTIYF
TGTGCCAGCAGTTATCACCCCTCAGGAAACACCATATATTTT
>NA|15|TRBJ1-3|TRBV19|NA
CASSIGQLSGNTIYF
TGTGCCAGTAGTATAGGACAGCTCTCTGGAAACACCATATATTTT
>TRBD1|15|TRBJ1-5|TRBV7-6|NA
CASSLDGQGTQPQHF
TGTGCCAGCAGCTTAGATGGACAGGGAACTCAGCCCCAGCATTTT
>TRBD2|17|TRBJ2-1|TRBV11-2|NA
CASSLDRVATSGNEQFF
TGTGCCAGCAGCTTAGATAGGGTGGCAACTAGCGGCAATGAGCAGTTCTTC
>NA|16|TRBJ2-2|TRBV7-6|NA
CASSQLGVLNTGELFF
TGTGCCAGCAGCCAGTTGGGGGTCCTAAACACCGGGGAGCTGTTTTTT
>NA|14|TRBJ2-6|TRBV30|NA
CAWSTGSGANVLTF
TGTGCCTGGTCAACGGGCTCTGGGGCCAACGTCCTGACTTTC
>NA|15|TRBJ1-5|TRBV6-1|once
CASRPFKGEDQPQHF
TGTGCCAGCAGACCATTCAAGGGGGAAGATCAGCCCCAGCATTTT
>NA|13|TRBJ2-7|TRBV30|NA
CAWNPLMGTEQYF
TGTGCCTGGAACCCCCTGATGGGTACCGAGCAGTACTTC
>NA|12|TRBJ1-1|TRBV29-1|NA
CSVGQRGAEAFF
TGCAGCGTTGGACAGCGGGGAGCTGAAGCTTTCTTT
>NA|13|TRBJ1-1|TRBV7-9|NA
CASSLTTLTEAFF
TGTGCCAGCAGTCTAACGACACTGACTGAAGCTTTCTTT
>NA|14|TRBJ2-2|TRBV5-4|NA
CASSLDLGSGELFF
TGTGCCAGCAGCTTGGATCTGGGGAGTGGGGAGCTGTTTTTT
>TRBD1|15|TRBJ2-2|TRBV10-3|NA
CAISEARGRTGELFF
TGTGCCATCAGTGAGGCTAGGGGGCGGACCGGGGAGCTGTTTTTT
>NA|12|TRBJ2-2|TRBV28|NA
CAIKRRTGELFF
TGTGCCATCAAGAGACGCACCGGGGAGCTGTTTTTT
>TRBD1|14|TRBJ2-5|TRBV19|NA
CASSTGTGSETQYF
TGTGCCAGTAGCACCGGGACAGGGTCCGAGACCCAGTACTTC
>NA|14|TRBJ1-1|TRBV11-2|NA
CASSLGMGITEAFF
TGTGCCAGCAGCTTAGGTATGGGGATCACTGAAGCTTTCTTT
>NA|13|TRBJ2-5|TRBV10-3|NA
CAITGGLQETQYF
TGTGCCATCACGGGGGGCCTACAAGAGACCCAGTACTTC
>NA|12|TRBJ2-2|TRBV30|NA
CAWSVLSGELFF
TGTGCCTGGAGTGTACTATCCGGGGAGCTGTTTTTT
>NA|13|TRBJ2-7|TRBV7-2|NA
CASSLGAFYEQYF
TGTGCCAGCAGCTTAGGGGCCTTCTACGAGCAGTACTTC
>NA|8|TRBJ1-2|TRBV7-9|once
CASSQQIF
TGTGCCAGCAGCCAACAAATCTTC
>TRBD2|16|TRBJ2-7|TRBV11-2|NA
CASSTQTSLWIYEQYF
TGTGCCAGCAGCACTCAGACTAGCCTATGGATCTACGAGCAGTACTTC
>TRBD1|16|TRBJ2-2|TRBV4-1|NA
CASRPPGQGSTGELFF
TGCGCCAGCAGACCCCCGGGACAGGGATCCACCGGGGAGCTGTTTTTT
>NA|18|TRBJ2-1|TRBV4-3|NA
CASSQDLQTTRSYNEQFF
TGCGCCAGCAGCCAAGATCTCCAGACCACCCGCTCCTACAATGAGCAGTTCTTC
>NA|14|TRBJ2-7|TRBV18|NA
CASSPTGGVHEQYF
TGTGCCAGCTCACCAACAGGCGGGGTGCACGAGCAGTACTTC
>TRBD1|15|TRBJ2-3|TRBV5-1|NA
CASSPGDSFTDTQYF
TGCGCCAGCAGCCCAGGGGACAGTTTCACAGATACGCAGTATTTT
>NA|14|TRBJ1-4|TRBV18|NA
CASSPRGTNEKLFF
TGTGCCAGCTCACCCAGGGGAACTAATGAAAAACTGTTTTTT
>NA|13|TRBJ1-2|TRBV29-1|NA
CSVESAPNYGYTF
TGCAGCGTTGAGTCTGCCCCTAACTATGGCTACACCTTC
>TRBD1|14|TRBJ1-2|TRBV9|NA
CASSPGWGTDGYTF
TGTGCCAGCAGCCCAGGTTGGGGGACAGATGGCTACACCTTC
>TRBD1|15|TRBJ2-5|TRBV6-1|NA
CASSENLSGGGTQYF
TGTGCCAGCAGCGAAAACCTATCAGGGGGTGGGACCCAGTACTTC
>TRBD1|15|TRBJ1-5|TRBV6-5|NA
CASRLSGTGDQPQHF
TGTGCCAGCAGGTTATCCGGGACAGGGGATCAGCCCCAGCATTTT
>NA|13|TRBJ2-5|TRBV30|NA
CAWSLGGQETQYF
TGTGCCTGGAGTTTAGGGGGTCAAGAGACCCAGTACTTC
>NA|14|TRBJ1-5|TRBV2|NA
CASRTTVSNQPQHF
TGTGCCAGCAGGACGACAGTTAGCAATCAGCCCCAGCATTTT
>TRBD1|14|TRBJ1-6|TRBV10-3|NA
CAITPDRGNSPLHF
TGTGCCATCACCCCGGACAGGGGAAATTCACCCCTCCACTTT
>NA|15|TRBJ2-7|TRBV5-1|NA
CASSLEGSLKGEQYF
TGCGCCAGCAGCTTGGAGGGCTCCCTAAAGGGAGAGCAGTACTTC
>NA|14|TRBJ2-2|TRBV7-3|once
CASSFRQNTGELFF
TGTGCCAGCAGCTTTCGGCAGAACACCGGGGAGCTGTTTTTT
>TRBD2|14|TRBJ2-7|TRBV6-5|NA
CASRPSGRHYEQYF
TGTGCCAGCAGACCTAGCGGGAGGCACTACGAGCAGTACTTC
>NA|12|TRBJ1-4|TRBV5-4|NA
CASSLDDRRLFF
TGTGCCAGCAGCTTGGACGACCGAAGGCTGTTTTTT
>TRBD2|16|TRBJ2-7|TRBV5-6|NA
CASSLWGLAKSYEQYF
TGTGCCAGCAGCTTGTGGGGACTAGCGAAATCCTACGAGCAGTACTTC
>NA|13|TRBJ1-1|TRBV19|NA
CASSTRGLLSAFF
TGTGCCAGTAGTACCCGAGGACTTTTGTCAGCTTTCTTT
>NA|12|TRBJ1-2|TRBV19|NA
CASSDRGYGYTF
TGTGCCAGTAGCGACAGAGGCTATGGCTACACCTTC
>TRBD1|15|TRBJ1-2|TRBV9|NA
CASSFLIGQGSGYTF
TGTGCCAGCAGCTTCCTTATAGGACAGGGTTCCGGCTACACCTTC
>NA|16|TRBJ2-3|TRBV19|NA
CASSVAATRGSDTQYF
TGTGCCAGTAGTGTCGCGGCAACGAGGGGCTCAGATACGCAGTATTTT
>TRBD1|13|TRBJ1-2|TRBV29-1|NA
CSVEPGQAGGYTF
TGCAGCGTTGAACCCGGACAGGCGGGTGGCTACACCTTC
>NA|13|TRBJ1-5|TRBV7-2|NA
CASSPNLNQPQHF
TGTGCCAGCAGCCCGAATCTCAATCAGCCCCAGCATTTT
>NA|14|TRBJ1-1|TRBV4-3|NA
CASSPEQMNTEAFF
TGCGCCAGCAGCCCAGAACAGATGAACACTGAAGCTTTCTTT
>NA|10|TRBJ2-1|TRBV29-1|NA
CSVEGYEQFF
TGCAGCGTTGAAGGCTATGAGCAGTTCTTC